This is a list of T cell receptor beta chains from one sample in a study of blood T cell repertoires in COVID-19. Data came from immunoSEQ multiplex PCR; TCRdb stores just in-frame clones and leaves some out. The sample consists of about 150,000 clones, about nine tenths of them appearing once. Sequenced input: PBMCs or T cells enriched from blood (not recorded which). Receptors originate from a man aged 45-65 years who had recovered from COVID-19. CDR3s include the opening cysteine and the closing phenylalanine or tryptophan. D genes are given only for firm matches. Some rows mark clone size as missing; the rest say once, few, many or name a class of expanded clone.

>TRBJ2-7|.|TRBV7-9|TRBD1
CATGDRANEQYF
TGTGCCACCGGGGACAGGGCCAACGAGCAGTACTTC
>TRBJ1-1|.|TRBV2|.
CASSGEGHTEAFF
TGTGCCAGCAGTGGGGAGGGGCACACTGAAGCTTTCTTT
>TRBJ1-3|.|TRBV28|.
CATHNSPGAGNTIYF
TGTGCCACCCACAATAGTCCGGGGGCTGGAAACACCATATATTTT
>TRBJ1-2|.|TRBV24-1|.
CATSDRRGASSGYTF
TGTGCCACCAGTGACCGGCGCGGGGCCTCGTCCGGCTACACCTTC
>TRBJ1-5|once|TRBV18|TRBD1
CASSPMGTGVQPQHF
TGTGCCAGCTCACCAATGGGGACAGGGGTTCAGCCCCAGCATTTT
>TRBJ2-3|.|TRBV10-3|.
CAISGGTRSDTQYF
TGTGCCATCAGTGGCGGGACGCGTTCAGATACGCAGTATTTT
>TRBJ1-2|once|TRBV24-1|.
CATSDPKGGFYGYTF
TGTGCCACCAGTGATCCGAAAGGGGGATTCTATGGCTACACCTTC
>TRBJ2-5|.|TRBV9|TRBD2
CASSVSGGAETQYF
TGTGCCAGCAGCGTTAGCGGGGGAGCAGAGACCCAGTACTTC
>TRBJ1-1|.|TRBV6-5|TRBD1
CASSRQGVSAEAFF
TGTGCCAGCAGTCGCCAGGGGGTATCGGCTGAAGCTTTCTTT
>TRBJ2-2|.|TRBV11-3|TRBD2
CASSSQRGGLTGELFF
TGTGCCAGCAGCTCCCAGCGGGGGGGCCTAACCGGGGAGCTGTTTTTT
>TRBJ2-1|.|TRBV6-2/TRBV6-3|TRBD2
CASNPGGNEQFF
TGTGCCAGCAACCCCGGGGGGAATGAGCAGTTCTTC
>TRBJ1-6|.|TRBV5-4|.
CASSLAGFNSPLHF
TGTGCCAGCAGCTTGGCAGGGTTTAATTCACCCCTCCACTTT
>TRBJ2-2|.|TRBV29-1|.
CSVGQGREAGELFF
TGCAGCGTTGGTCAGGGGAGGGAGGCCGGGGAGCTGTTTTTT
>TRBJ1-2|.|TRBV5-5|TRBD1
CASSFSRDRGLGNYGYTF
TGTGCCAGCAGCTTTTCCCGGGACAGGGGACTCGGAAACTATGGCTACACCTTC
>TRBJ1-2|.|TRBV19|TRBD1
CASRRDRTTLGGYTF
TGTGCCAGTAGACGGGACAGGACAACTTTGGGGGGCTACACCTTC
>TRBJ1-3|.|TRBV3-1/TRBV3-2|.
CASSQEWSSGNTIYF
TGTGCCAGCAGCCAAGAGTGGAGCTCTGGAAACACCATATATTTT
>TRBJ1-4|.|TRBV7-9|.
CASSKGAGSNEKLFF
TGTGCCAGCAGCAAGGGAGCGGGATCTAATGAAAAACTGTTTTTT
>TRBJ1-4|.|TRBV30|TRBD1
CAGAGTGLSYNEKLFF
TGTGCCGGAGCCGGGACAGGTCTGAGTTATAATGAAAAACTGTTTTTT
>TRBJ2-4|.|TRBV28|.
CASSLWASKNIQYF
TGTGCCAGCAGTTTATGGGCCAGCAAAAACATTCAGTACTTC
>TRBJ1-4|.|TRBV9|TRBD1
CASSFRDSINEKLFF
TGTGCCAGCAGCTTTCGGGACAGCATTAATGAAAAACTGTTTTTT
>TRBJ1-1|.|TRBV11-2|TRBD1
CASTSRTGRRDTEAFF
TGTGCCAGCACCTCCCGGACAGGGAGGAGGGACACTGAAGCTTTCTTT
>TRBJ2-1|.|TRBV6-5|.
CASSADRSSYNEQFF
TGTGCCAGCAGCGCCGACAGGAGCTCCTACAATGAGCAGTTCTTC
>TRBJ1-1|.|TRBV18|TRBD1
CASSPSRDRVRAAFF
TGTGCCAGCTCACCAAGCCGGGACAGGGTGAGAGCGGCTTTCTTT
>TRBJ1-2|.|TRBV7-3|.
CASSFSGAAGGYTF
TGTGCCAGCAGCTTCTCAGGGGCGGCGGGTGGCTACACCTTC
>TRBJ1-6|.|TRBV5-6|.
CASSSLSSYNSPLHF
TGTGCCAGCAGTTCCCTCAGTTCCTATAATTCACCCCTCCACTTT
>TRBJ2-2|few|TRBV27|TRBD2
CASSLSGSGGNTGELFF
TGTGCCAGCAGTTTATCGGGGAGCGGGGGTAACACCGGGGAGCTGTTTTTT
>TRBJ1-1|.|TRBV18|TRBD1
CASSLTTGTNTEAFF
TGTGCCAGCTCACTCACGACAGGGACGAACACTGAAGCTTTCTTT
>TRBJ1-2|.|TRBV5-5|.
CASSLEGAAHLGGGYTF
TGTGCCAGCAGCTTGGAGGGTGCCGCCCACCTTGGAGGGGGCTACACCTTC
>TRBJ2-2|.|TRBV15|TRBD2
CATSRDLLAGATGELFF
TGTGCCACCAGCAGAGATCTACTAGCGGGAGCGACCGGGGAGCTGTTTTTT
>TRBJ2-6|.|TRBV7-9|.
CASSLGQGRASGANVLTF
TGTGCCAGCAGCTTAGGGCAGGGAAGAGCCTCTGGGGCCAACGTCCTGACTTTC
>TRBJ1-2|.|TRBV7-6|.
CASSLGPGEQYGYTF
TGTGCCAGCAGCTTAGGCCCGGGGGAACAGTATGGCTACACCTTC
>TRBJ1-4|.|TRBV4-1|.
CASSQSQGQGSSATNEKLFF
TGCGCCAGCAGCCAAAGTCAGGGGCAGGGATCGTCGGCAACTAATGAAAAACTGTTTTTT
>TRBJ2-5|.|TRBV9|.
CASSVGLLETQYF
TGTGCCAGCAGCGTAGGGCTCCTGGAGACCCAGTACTTC
>TRBJ1-5|.|TRBV19|TRBD1
CASSIRDRGVQPQHF
TGTGCCAGTAGTATAAGGGACAGGGGGGTCCAGCCCCAGCATTTT
>TRBJ1-1|.|TRBV19|.
CASSIGGGGPEAFF
TGTGCCAGTAGTATAGGTGGGGGGGGGCCTGAAGCTTTCTTT
>TRBJ2-5|few|TRBV11-2|.
CASSRLRASQETQYF
TGTGCCAGCAGCCGATTGAGGGCTTCTCAAGAGACCCAGTACTTC
>TRBJ2-5|.|TRBV10-3|TRBD2
CATGGSGMFETQYF
TGTGCCACCGGGGGTAGCGGGATGTTTGAGACCCAGTACTTC
>TRBJ2-7|.|TRBV7-2|.
CASSFAGSSYEQYF
TGTGCCAGCAGCTTCGCGGGCAGCTCCTACGAGCAGTACTTC
>TRBJ2-6|.|TRBV27|.
CASSLQALGANVLTF
TGTGCCAGCAGTTTGCAGGCCCTGGGGGCCAACGTCCTGACTTTC
>TRBJ2-2|.|TRBV7-3|.
CASSLIGQTNTGELFF
TGTGCCAGCAGCTTGATCGGACAGACGAACACCGGGGAGCTGTTTTTT
>TRBJ2-1|.|TRBV29-1|TRBD2
CSPGLAGADEQFF
TGCAGCCCTGGACTAGCGGGGGCTGATGAGCAGTTCTTC
>TRBJ1-2|once|TRBV7-3|TRBD1
CASSLEGNRGGGYTF
TGTGCCAGCAGCTTAGAGGGGAACAGGGGTGGTGGCTACACCTTC
>TRBJ1-2|.|TRBV27|TRBD1
CASSYGTGSYYGYTF
TGTGCCAGCAGTTATGGGACAGGTTCGTACTATGGCTACACCTTC
>TRBJ2-3|.|TRBV7-3|TRBD1
CASSNDRGIDTQYF
TGTGCCAGCAGCAACGACAGGGGAATAGATACGCAGTATTTT
>TRBJ2-1|.|TRBV20-1|.
CSASWWENGDEQFF
TGCAGTGCTAGTTGGTGGGAGAATGGCGATGAGCAGTTCTTC
>TRBJ1-5|.|TRBV6-1|.
CASSEAPGVLNQPQHF
TGTGCCAGCAGTGAAGCGCCAGGTGTCTTGAATCAGCCCCAGCATTTT
>TRBJ1-1|.|TRBV19|TRBD1
CASWDRGTYGNTEAFF
TGTGCCAGCTGGGACAGGGGAACATATGGGAACACTGAAGCTTTCTTT
>TRBJ1-2|.|TRBV6-5|.
CASSYEAGAGYTF
TGTGCCAGCAGTTATGAGGCTGGGGCTGGCTACACCTTC
>TRBJ1-2|.|TRBV7-3|TRBD1
CASSQGQGDGYTF
TGTGCCAGCAGCCAGGGACAGGGTGATGGCTACACCTTC
>TRBJ2-1|few|TRBV27|TRBD1
CASSLYPGTGYNEQFF
TGTGCCAGCAGTTTATACCCCGGGACAGGATACAATGAGCAGTTCTTC
>TRBJ1-4|.|TRBV5-6|.
CASRPKGPNEKLFF
TGTGCCAGCAGGCCTAAGGGGCCTAATGAAAAACTGTTTTTT
>TRBJ1-3|.|TRBV11-2|.
CASSPRAGSSGNTIYF
TGTGCCAGCAGCCCACGGGCCGGGAGCTCTGGAAACACCATATATTTT
>TRBJ2-3|.|TRBV7-3|.
CASSPSRQAGADTQYF
TGTGCCAGCAGTCCCAGTCGACAGGCAGGCGCAGATACGCAGTATTTT
>TRBJ2-3|once|TRBV5-1|TRBD2
CASSLFGSGGGTDTQYF
TGCGCCAGCAGCTTGTTCGGAAGCGGGGGGGGCACAGATACGCAGTATTTT
>TRBJ2-7|.|TRBV5-4|TRBD1
CASRRDRGSEQYF
TGTGCCAGCAGACGGGACAGGGGATCCGAGCAGTACTTC
>TRBJ1-4|.|TRBV28|.
CASNPRGTTGEKLFF
TGTGCCAGCAACCCTCGAGGTACGACAGGTGAAAAACTGTTTTTT
>TRBJ1-1|.|TRBV5-1|TRBD1
CASSLGQGWSEAFF
TGCGCCAGCAGCTTGGGACAGGGTTGGTCTGAAGCTTTCTTT
>TRBJ1-4|.|TRBV4-3|.
CASSPTAGVLNEKLFF
TGCGCCAGCAGCCCGACGGCAGGGGTCCTTAATGAAAAACTGTTTTTT